Below, 18 T cell receptor beta chains from the same sample are listed, as sequenced in a study of cytomegalovirus exposure and HLA in healthy donors. In the PCR, 60 Vbeta and 13 Jbeta primers were used. Sequenced by immunoSEQ multiplex PCR; TCRdb stores in-frame clones only, minus some. The data contain some 110,000 clones, approximately 70% of them singletons. Sequencing used PBMCs. The receptors stem from a woman aged 25 to 39 in good health and CMV-seronegative.

This chain links TRBV4-1 with TRBJ2-3; TRBD2 is a possible D gene (6 bases). The ends were cut back, 0 bases at V and 2 bases at J, with 15 bases in the middle. CDR1 and CDR2 (germline): MGHRA, YSYEKL. This CDR3 has 17 amino acids. The CDR3 DNA follows: TGCGCCAGCAGCCAAGATGGAGGGTGGAGACACACAGATACGCAGTATTTT. Protein sequence: CASSQDGGWRHTDTQYF.

V gene TRBV4-3 combines with J gene TRBJ1-2; 11 bases line up with TRBD1. The CDR3 is made up of 18 amino acids. Trimming removed 1 base from V and 5 bases from J; junction bases left unmatched: 12. The germline V gene encodes CDR1 LGHNA and CDR2 YSLEER. The CDR3 sequence is CASSQAFMGTGGTYGYTF. The CDR3 DNA follows: TGCGCCAGCAGCCAAGCTTTTATGGGGACAGGGGGAACTTATGGCTACACCTTC.

As to this clone: Germline is not matched at one junction end, which may reflect a read error. The genes are TRBV2 and TRBJ2-7; TRBD1 agrees at 7 bases. The CDR3 has 15 residues. Germline CDR1 SNHLY, CDR2 FYNNEI. DNA of the CDR3: TGTGCCAGCAGCAGAAACAGGGGCCTAGGAGGCGAGCAGTGCTTC. Translated: CASSRNRGLGGEQCF.

V gene TRBV10-3 combines with J gene TRBJ1-5; D unresolved. This CDR3 has 15 residues. Between the trimmed V and J ends, which lost 0 bases and 5 bases, there was a span of 11 bases. CDR1 and CDR2 from the germline V gene are ENHRY and SYGVKD. Here the CDR3 DNA reads TGTGCCATCAGTGAGTCGTCCAGAAAACATCAGCCCCAGCATTTT. Translating gives CAISESSRKHQPQHF.

V gene TRBV30 combines with J gene TRBJ2-4, with 10 bases identical to TRBD2. V was pared by 2 bases and J by 16 bases, with 17 bases of the junction left unmatched. The germline gives CDR1 GTSNPN, CDR2 SVGIG (reference sequence). The CDR3 length is 15 residues. The CDR3 DNA reads as TGTGCCTGGAGTCCCGCGGGTCCTAGCGGGAGTCGGTGTTACTTC. Translating it yields CAWSPAGPSGSRCYF.

The chain is built from TRBV19 and TRBJ2-3, with 8 bases fitting TRBD1. Trimming removed 3 bases from V and 3 bases from J; junction bases left unmatched: 11. The CDR3 has 17 residues. Germline V lookup: CDR1 LNHDA, CDR2 SQIVND (reference sequence). CDR3 protein: CASSMSYQGALTDTQYF. The CDR3 bases are TGTGCCAGTAGTATGTCCTACCAGGGGGCGCTGACAGATACGCAGTATTTT.

This chain links TRBV7-6 with TRBJ1-6; TRBD1 matches at 7 bases. Looked up from germline, CDR1 is SGHVS and CDR2 is FNYEAQ. The CDR3 consists of 17 residues. Trimming at V came to 5 bases and at J to 2 bases, leaving 9 bases not matched to a gene. CDR3 amino acids: CASSPYRGSTYNSPLHF. The CDR3 nucleotides are TGTGCCAGCAGCCCTTACAGGGGAAGCACCTATAATTCACCCCTCCACTTT.

The chain links TRBV10-3 to TRBJ1-2; tentatively, D is TRBD1 (5 bases). The V gene lost 5 bases and the J gene lost 4 bases, with 8 bases spanning the gap. Germline-derived CDR1 and CDR2 are ENHRY and SYGVKD. The CDR3 runs 12 residues. The CDR3 sequence: CAISQDSYGYTF. DNA of the CDR3: TGTGCCATCAGTCAAGACAGCTATGGCTACACCTTC.

A few counts support this clone. The rearrangement links TRBV25-1 to TRBJ1-4; D remains ambiguous. Trimming pared 8 bases from V and 3 bases from J, leaving 13 bases between. Germline V CDR1 and CDR2: MGHDK, SYGVNS. The CDR3 is 14 residues long. This chain's CDR3 is CASRGEPSNEKLFF. CDR3 DNA sequence: TGTGCCAGCCGCGGGGAACCATCTAATGAAAAACTGTTTTTT.

The table lists this clone with a few counts. The genes are TRBV2 and TRBJ2-1; the D is unclear. The CDR3 sequence is 15 residues long. Germline V lookup: CDR1 SNHLY, CDR2 FYNNEI. V was cut by 1 base and J by 3 bases, with 10 bases left in between. The chain's CDR3 is CASSEDRLDYNEQFF. DNA for the CDR3: TGTGCCAGCAGTGAAGATCGGTTAGACTACAATGAGCAGTTCTTC.

The chain carries TRBV6-1 and TRBJ1-1; D remains unclear. In germline, CDR1 is MNHNS, CDR2 SASEGT. The CDR3 covers 13 residues. Trimming took off 6 bases at V and 7 bases at J, with 15 bases between the two ends. The CDR3 region is CASRAFWSGEAFF. CDR3 sequence (DNA): TGTGCCAGCAGGGCTTTTTGGAGCGGTGAAGCTTTCTTT.

Only a few counts were recorded for this clone. V and J are TRBV2 and TRBJ2-3, with 13 bases lining up with TRBD2. Looked up from germline, CDR1 is SNHLY and CDR2 is FYNNEI. There are 14 residues in the CDR3. J gave up 6 bases and V 6 bases, and 3 bases lay outside the gene matches. The CDR3 DNA is TGTGCCAGCAGGGGACTAGCGGGGAGGGATACGCAGTATTTT. This translates into CASRGLAGRDTQYF.

The rearrangement links TRBV27 to TRBJ1-1; maybe TRBD1 (5 bases). The CDR3 is 14 amino acids. The V gene lost 3 bases and the J gene lost 5 bases, with 13 bases spanning the gap. Germline V lookup: CDR1 MNHEY, CDR2 SMNVEV (reference sequence). This CDR3 reads CASSFVGRRTEAFF. In DNA, the CDR3 is TGTGCCAGCAGTTTCGTGGGGCGTCGGACTGAAGCTTTCTTT.

V usage is TRBV18 and J usage is TRBJ1-2; 8 nucleotides line up with TRBD1. Germline V gives CDR1 KGHSH, CDR2 LQKENI. This CDR3 has 15 amino acids. V lost 2 bases, J lost 6 bases, and 8 bases stayed unmatched. The CDR3 region has the DNA TGTGCCAGCTCACCAGGGACAGGATGGGACGATGGCTACACCTTC. It yields the protein CASSPGTGWDDGYTF.

The chain recombines TRBV18 with TRBJ1-3, with TRBD1 identical over 8 bases. CDR3 size: 14 residues. J lost 4 bases, V lost 3 bases, and 2 bases had no gene match. CDR1 is KGHSH, CDR2 LQKENI, per germline. The CDR3 is CASSPTGEGNTIYF. CDR3 nucleotides: TGTGCCAGCTCACCGACAGGGGAAGGAAACACCATATATTTT.

As for this clone: The sample has other DNA sequences that encode this CDR3 too. The rearrangement joins TRBV27 to TRBJ1-1, with D possibly TRBD1 on 6 matching bases. Germline V gene data show CDR1 as MNHEY and CDR2 as SMNVEV (reference sequence). This CDR3 comprises 13 residues. Trimming took off 3 bases at V and 1 base at J, with 6 bases between the two ends. The CDR3 is CASSLGQNTEAFF. CDR3 in DNA: TGTGCCAGCAGTTTGGGACAGAACACTGAAGCTTTCTTT.

In this sample, this clone turned up a few times. This rearrangement joins TRBV7-8 to TRBJ1-3, with 8 bases fitting TRBD1. The CDR3 sequence is 14 residues long. Germline CDR1 and CDR2: SGHVS and FQNEAQ. With 4 bases clipped from V and 2 bases from J, the junction kept 1 base outside the gene matches. CDR3 sequence: CASSSQGAGNTIYF. The CDR3 DNA sequence: TGTGCCAGCAGCTCACAGGGGGCTGGAAACACCATATATTTT.

A few counts support this clone. The rearrangement links TRBV6-6 to TRBJ1-1; 9 bases are a match to TRBD1. CDR1 and CDR2 from the germline V gene are MNHNY and SVGAGI (reference sequence). The CDR3 length is 15 residues. Losses at the gene ends were 0 bases for V and 11 bases for J; bases not matched to a gene: 10. The DNA for the CDR3 is TGTGCCAGCAGTTACTCGATCCCGGGACAGGGTCCCGCTTTCTTT. Its translation is CASSYSIPGQGPAFF.